Listed here is a single T cell receptor (beta chain). The antigen remains unidentified. The data are from a study of Tregs in tolerant kidney transplant recipients. Study-level background: Sorting after B cell culture yielded CD25+CD127- and 4-1BB+CD40L- CD4+ cells. Donor B cells were activated for about 10 days on irradiated CD40L-expressing 3T3 cells. CD4+CD25+CD127- cells came from approximately three-day belatacept mixed lymphocyte reactions, some with approximately 5-day graft donor restimulation.

Sequenced by immunoSEQ multiplex PCR; TCRdb stores in-frame clones only, minus some. The top ten hold about 25% of the sample, which has 1,500 to 2,000 clones, 35% to 50% seen once. Per germline, CDR1 MDHEN and CDR2 SYDVKM. This CDR3 is 15 amino acids long. V was trimmed by 6 bases and J by 0 bases, leaving 15 bases between them. The chain employs TRBV28 and TRBJ2-7; D perhaps matches TRBD2 (6 bases). The sample comprised Tregs from blood cultured with allogeneic cells. The TCR comes from a human patient who received a combined kidney and bone marrow transplant. Some T cells may be graft donor cells. CDR3 region: CASSGPGDLSYEQYF. The CDR3 DNA reads as TGTGCCAGCAGCGGACCGGGGGACCTCTCCTACGAGCAGTACTTC.